Each of the 30 T cell receptor beta chains below was sequenced from the same sample in a study of beta chain features in type 1 diabetes. Sequencing targeted expressed TCRB transcripts, as all isolated RNA had been reverse transcribed. Profiled with immunoSEQ multiplex PCR; TCRdb holds only in-frame clones, not every one. This sample yields around 430,000 clones, of which around 30% are seen a single time; around 0.065% belongs to the top ten. The specimen sequenced was naive CD4+ T cells from blood. The origin of the receptors is a man aged 18 to 35 in good health.

The V call is TRBV9, the J call TRBJ2-6; D is undetermined. Germline V CDR1 and CDR2: SGDLS, YYNGEE. The CDR3 runs to 15 residues. Deletions cut 2 bases from V and 1 base from J, with 7 bases between. CDR3 residues: CASSVPLSGANVLTF. For the CDR3, the DNA is TGTGCCAGCAGCGTCCCGTTATCTGGGGCCAACGTCCTGACTTTC.

In nucleotides, the CDR3 is TGTGCCTGGAGTGTACTCCAGGGGGAAAAACTGTTTTTT. Amino acids: CAWSVLQGEKLFF. The chain carries TRBV30 and TRBJ1-4; TRBD1 might be the D (6 bases). Trimming left V 0 bases short and J 8 bases short, with 10 bases between. This CDR3 is 13 amino acids long. Germline loops: CDR1 GTSNPN, CDR2 SVGIG (reference sequence). Drawing the rest from reference TRBV30 and TRBJ1-4, the complete variable domain is SQTIHQWPATLVQPVGSPLSLECTVEGTSNPNLYWYRQAAGRGLQLLFYSVGIGQISSEVPQNLSASRPQDRQFILSSKKLLLSDSGFYLCAWSVLQGEKLFFGSGTQLSVL.

The V gene is TRBV5-4, the J gene TRBJ1-1; D is uncertain. Germline V gene data show CDR1 as SGHNT and CDR2 as YYREEE (reference sequence). The germline V and J ends were trimmed by 0 bases and 0 bases, with 6 bases remaining between them. CDR3 size: 14 residues. The CDR3 is CASSLEQLNTEAFF. DNA for the CDR3: TGTGCCAGCAGCTTGGAACAGTTGAACACTGAAGCTTTCTTT.

The chain couples TRBV5-6 to TRBJ1-1; TRBD1 is a possible D gene (5 bases). The CDR3 runs to 15 residues. Per germline, CDR1 SGHDT and CDR2 YYEEEE. Trimming left V 4 bases short and J 8 bases short, with 21 bases between. The CDR3 reads CASSPGTLQVGEAFF. In DNA form, the CDR3 reads TGTGCCAGCAGCCCCGGGACTCTTCAAGTCGGGGAAGCTTTCTTT.

The rearrangement uses TRBV6-6 and TRBJ2-2; tentatively, D is TRBD1 or TRBD2 (5 bases each). The CDR3 has 16 amino acids. Germline V gives CDR1 MNHNY, CDR2 SVGAGI (reference sequence). V was trimmed by 6 bases and J by 2 bases, leaving 16 bases between them. The DNA for the CDR3 is TGTGCCAGCAGGCCCCCGGGACGGAGCAACACCGGGGAGCTGTTTTTT. Its translation: CASRPPGRSNTGELFF.

The J gene is TRBJ2-1, the V gene TRBV7-2, with 10 bases identical to TRBD1. V lost 5 bases to trimming and J lost 7 bases; unmatched junction nucleotides: 11. This CDR3 has 16 amino acids. The germline V gene has CDR1 SGHTA and CDR2 FQGNSA. DNA for the CDR3: TGTGCCAGCAGCGAACGACGGACAGGGGGAGGGAATGAGCAGTTCTTC. This encodes CASSERRTGGGNEQFF.

A few counts support this clone. The J gene is TRBJ2-1, the V gene TRBV4-1, with 9 bases matching TRBD2. CDR1 is MGHRA and CDR2 is YSYEKL in the germline V gene. J was trimmed by 3 bases and V by 1 base; bases with no gene match: 7. The CDR3 is 17 residues long. CDR3 in DNA: TGCGCCAGCAGCCAAGGGCGGCAAGCGGGAGGCTACAATGAGCAGTTCTTC. Its translation is CASSQGRQAGGYNEQFF.

J is TRBJ1-5 and V is TRBV29-1, with D uncertain. This CDR3 comprises 14 residues. Germline CDR1 SQVTM, CDR2 ANQGSEA. Trimming left V 3 bases short and J 1 base short, with 10 bases between. The CDR3, as DNA: TGCAGCGTTGACCGTGACATGAGCAATCAGCCCCAGCATTTT. The encoded protein is CSVDRDMSNQPQHF.

This clone appeared a few times. The V and J genes are TRBV29-1 and TRBJ2-3; 11 bases fit TRBD2. There are 15 residues in the CDR3. The germline V gene encodes CDR1 SQVTM and CDR2 ANQGSEA. V was pared by 6 bases and J by 6 bases, with 11 bases of the junction left unmatched. CDR3: CSVTQLAGAGDTQYF. The CDR3, as DNA: TGCAGCGTGACCCAACTAGCGGGAGCAGGGGATACGCAGTATTTT.

The chain employs TRBV7-9 and TRBJ2-5; TRBD1 matches at 9 bases. The germline V gene has CDR1 SEHNR and CDR2 FQNEAQ (reference sequence). V shed 4 bases, J shed 4 bases, and the junction held 4 bases outside the gene matches. CDR3 length: 14 amino acids. The CDR3 region has the DNA TGTGCCAGCAGCTCTTCGGACAGGGGAGAGACCCAGTACTTC. Its translation is CASSSSDRGETQYF.

V gene TRBV7-2 combines with J gene TRBJ2-3; either TRBD1 or TRBD2 may fit D (5 bases each). The V gene's germline CDR1 is SGHTA and CDR2 FQGNSA. V was shortened by 2 bases and J by 3 bases, with 12 bases between the two germline ends. The CDR3 consists of 15 residues. For the CDR3, the DNA is TGTGCCAGCAGCTTATCGGGACGGGGAACAGATACGCAGTATTTT. The encoded protein is CASSLSGRGTDTQYF.

The rearrangement links TRBV5-1 to TRBJ2-6; D unclear. Trimming removed 2 bases from V and 0 bases from J, with 6 bases in between. Germline values: CDR1 SGHRS, CDR2 YFSETQ. This CDR3 region has 15 residues. CDR3 protein: CASSFTTSGANVLTF. In DNA form, the CDR3 reads TGCGCCAGCAGCTTTACAACCTCTGGGGCCAACGTCCTGACTTTC.

In its sample, this clone was seen a few times. The rearrangement uses TRBV7-2 and TRBJ2-1, with TRBD1 matching over 7 bases. Germline trimming cut 5 bases from V and 11 bases from J; bases unmatched to any gene: 6. The CDR3 is 12 residues long. Germline assignment: CDR1 SGHTA and CDR2 FQGNSA. CDR3 sequence (DNA): TGTGCCAGCAGCCCACCGGGACAGAAGCAGTTCTTC. Its protein product is CASSPPGQKQFF.

The J gene is TRBJ2-7, the V gene TRBV29-1; no firm D call. This CDR3 region has 12 residues. CDR1 SQVTM and CDR2 ANQGSEA come from the germline V gene. V was shortened by 4 bases and J by 2 bases, with 9 bases between the two germline ends. The CDR3 loop reads CSVGGSPYEQYF. CDR3 bases: TGCAGCGTTGGAGGATCGCCCTACGAGCAGTACTTC.

The sample holds a few counts of this clone. The chain recombines TRBV30 with TRBJ2-5; possibly TRBD1 for D (5 bases). CDR3 size: 15 residues. Looked up from germline, CDR1 is GTSNPN and CDR2 is SVGIG (reference sequence). V was trimmed by 0 bases and J by 2 bases, leaving 13 bases between them. CDR3 bases: TGTGCCTGGAGTGTAAGGCAGGGTCGTCAAGAGACCCAGTACTTC. This codes for CAWSVRQGRQETQYF.

This clone was seen a handful of times. The chain couples TRBV15 to TRBJ2-5; TRBD2 might be the D (5 bases). Germline V gene sequence: CDR1 LNHNV, CDR2 YYDKDF (reference sequence). This CDR3 contains 16 residues. V lost 0 bases to trimming and J lost 5 bases, with 16 bases between them. CDR3 residues: CATSRDGGHARETQYF. The DNA for the CDR3 is TGTGCCACCAGCAGAGATGGAGGCCACGCTCGGGAGACCCAGTACTTC.

This chain joins TRBV7-9 and TRBJ2-1; TRBD1 aligns across 7 bases. V trimming: 5 bases; J trimming: 6 bases; junction bases outside the gene matches: 7. CDR3 length equals 14 residues. Germline CDR1 is SEHNR and CDR2 is FQNEAQ (reference sequence). DNA for the CDR3: TGTGCCAGCAGCCTGGGACAGTTAATCAATGAGCAGTTCTTC. It yields the protein CASSLGQLINEQFF.

The V and J genes are TRBV5-1 and TRBJ2-1; the match to TRBD2 covers 9 bases. Germline V gene lookup returns CDR1 SGHRS and CDR2 YFSETQ. V was clipped by 3 bases and J by 10 bases; unmatched bases: 11. The CDR3 loop spans 15 amino acids. The CDR3 loop is CASSSGTSLPDEQFF. As DNA, the CDR3 is TGCGCCAGCAGCTCCGGGACTAGCCTTCCTGACGAGCAGTTCTTC.

In this sample, this clone turned up a few times. The chain combines TRBV10-3 with TRBJ2-3, with 8 bases identical to TRBD2. This CDR3 comprises 16 residues. With 0 bases clipped from V and 4 bases from J, the junction kept 6 bases outside the gene matches. Germline-derived CDR1 and CDR2 are ENHRY and SYGVKD. The CDR3 loop is CAISESGAGGADTQYF. CDR3 sequence (DNA): TGTGCCATCAGTGAGTCGGGCGCGGGAGGAGCAGATACGCAGTATTTT.

This clone was detected a few times. The chain joins TRBV9 to TRBJ2-1; 7 bases are a match to TRBD2. Germline lookup yields CDR1 SGDLS and CDR2 YYNGEE. V was clipped by 4 bases and J by 8 bases; unmatched bases: 9. There are 14 residues in the CDR3. The CDR3 region has the DNA TGTGCCAGCAGCCCCCGGGGAGGGGTTCATGAGCAGTTCTTC. Encoded protein: CASSPRGGVHEQFF.

The DNA for the CDR3 is TGTGCCAGCAGTTACTCGCCGAAACAGTACACAGATACGCAGTATTTT. Protein: CASSYSPKQYTDTQYF. The V gene is TRBV6-6, the J gene TRBJ2-3; D uncertain. Germline V gene lookup returns CDR1 MNHNY and CDR2 SVGAGI (reference sequence). The V gene lost 0 bases and the J gene lost 2 bases, with 12 bases spanning the gap. The CDR3 has 16 amino acids.

The chain combines TRBV2 with TRBJ2-7; 7 nucleotides line up with TRBD1. Unmatched junction bases numbered 0, after V lost 0 bases and J lost 1 base. Per the germline V gene, CDR1 is SNHLY and CDR2 is FYNNEI. The CDR3 consists of 14 residues. CDR3 in amino acids: CASSEAGQSYEQYF. The CDR3 bases are TGTGCCAGCAGTGAAGCGGGACAGTCCTACGAGCAGTACTTC.

The chain joins TRBV29-1 to TRBJ2-2, with D uncertain. The CDR3 has 13 residues. V dropped 8 bases and J dropped 5 bases, with 15 bases sitting between them. CDR1 is SQVTM and CDR2 is ANQGSEA in the germline V gene. CDR3 amino acids: CSSRTGPTGELFF. The CDR3 DNA reads TGCAGCTCCCGGACCGGGCCGACCGGGGAGCTGTTTTTT.

The genes are TRBV30 and TRBJ1-1; D unclear. With 1 base removed from V and 0 bases from J, the gap between germline ends came to 12 bases. This CDR3 is built from 15 residues. CDR1 and CDR2 (germline): GTSNPN, SVGIG (reference sequence). Written as DNA, the CDR3 is TGTGCCTGGAGTGCAGGCACCATGATGAACACTGAAGCTTTCTTT. Translated: CAWSAGTMMNTEAFF.

This clone was seen more than once but under ten times. This chain joins TRBV2 and TRBJ1-5; the match to TRBD1 covers 9 bases. J was trimmed by 3 bases and V by 6 bases; bases with no gene match: 6. Germline CDR1 and CDR2: SNHLY and FYNNEI. The CDR3 runs to 15 residues. The CDR3 sequence: CASSKDRGPNQPQHF. In DNA, the CDR3 is TGTGCCAGCAGCAAGGACAGGGGCCCCAATCAGCCCCAGCATTTT.

This clone came up a few times. The chain carries TRBV25-1 and TRBJ2-1; D not resolved. The CDR3 is 13 amino acids. V was pared by 0 bases and J by 5 bases, with 5 bases between. Germline V gene lookup returns CDR1 MGHDK and CDR2 SYGVNS. The CDR3 protein is CASSEYRHNEQFF. In nucleotides, the CDR3 is TGTGCCAGCAGTGAATATCGGCACAATGAGCAGTTCTTC.

The chain carries TRBV15 and TRBJ2-7, with D perhaps TRBD2 (5 bases). Trimming cost V 5 bases and J 3 bases, with 17 bases left between them. There are 15 residues in the CDR3. Germline assignment: CDR1 LNHNV and CDR2 YYDKDF (reference sequence). The CDR3 bases are TGTGCCACCAGCGATTGGAGGATGGGTTTCTACGAGCAGTACTTC. This encodes CATSDWRMGFYEQYF.

V gene TRBV5-1 combines with J gene TRBJ2-3; 15 bases map to TRBD2. Germline V lookup: CDR1 SGHRS, CDR2 YFSETQ. The V gene end was trimmed by 5 bases and the J gene end by 4 bases; junction bases not matched to a gene: 2. This CDR3 spans 15 amino acids. The DNA for the CDR3 is TGCGCCAGCAGGGGACTAGCGGGAGGTGCAGATACGCAGTATTTT. It translates to CASRGLAGGADTQYF.

This clone was seen a few times. The CDR3 protein is CASSFVAAQYF. CDR3 DNA: TGTGCCAGCAGTTTCGTTGCGGCCCAGTACTTC. This chain connects TRBV28 to TRBJ2-5, with D uncertain. This CDR3 has 11 residues. V was clipped by 3 bases and J by 9 bases, with 8 bases between them. CDR1 and CDR2 (germline): MDHEN, SYDVKM.

The chain has TRBV5-4 and TRBJ2-3; D ambiguous. Germline values: CDR1 SGHNT, CDR2 YYREEE (reference sequence). This CDR3 has 17 amino acids. The V end lost 0 bases, the J end lost 0 bases, and 14 bases lay between the germline ends. The CDR3: CASSLVPSLRSTDTQYF. The CDR3, as DNA: TGTGCCAGCAGCTTGGTCCCCAGTCTGCGTAGCACAGATACGCAGTATTTT.